The sequence of this T cell receptor beta chain was determined in a study of shared clonotypes between healthy human individuals. General study results and limits: Only blood underwent sampling, and tissue repertoires likely differ.

Trimming removed 2 bases from V and 1 base from J, with 12 bases in between. CDR3 size: 15 residues. The V gene's germline CDR1 is MDHEN and CDR2 SYDVKM. A word on this clone: The antigen is undetermined.

Unsorted samples relied on around 100 million PBMCs, which served as the source of genomic DNA. Replicate PCRs for unsorted PBMC used roughly 0.3 ug DNA (approximately 30,000 T cell genomes). Libraries were prepared by immunoSEQ multiplex PCR; TCRdb keeps only in-frame clonotypes and omits some of them. Of about 600,000 clones detected, roughly 72% appear once; the ten largest clones hold 12%. The TCR originated in a woman aged 40 to 50 in good health. Some clones in this sample may be carry-over from other donors' samples. The rearrangement uses TRBV28 and TRBJ2-7, with a possible D match to TRBD2 (6 bases). Sequences were obtained from PBMCs. The CDR3 DNA sequence: TGTGCCAGCAGTTTACCCCGGACTAAATCCTACGAGCAGTACTTC. This sequence encodes CASSLPRTKSYEQYF.